This TCR beta chain was identified in a study of PD-1 blockade in mismatch repair-deficient tumors. The germline V and J ends were trimmed by 2 bases and 3 bases, with 11 bases remaining between them. CDR1 is SGHVS, CDR2 FNYEAQ, per germline. The CDR3 loop spans 14 amino acids. Clones were sequenced by immunoSEQ multiplex PCR, and TCRdb holds only the in-frame ones, with some missing. This table has 95,000 to 150,000 clones, 85% to 90% appearing once. This receptor was taken from an adult with mismatch repair-deficient cancer. This chain connects TRBV7-6 to TRBJ2-7; D might be TRBD1 (5 bases). Sequenced here: peripheral blood, sampled 44 weeks after starting pembrolizumab. The CDR3: CASSLTGSSYEQYF. The CDR3 DNA reads TGTGCCAGCAGCTTAACAGGTTCTAGCTACGAGCAGTACTTC.